This T cell receptor (beta chain) was recovered during a study of control samples from healthy donors and cancer patients. This CDR3 is built from 13 residues. Germline values: CDR1 KGHDR, CDR2 SFDVKD. V lost 0 bases to trimming and J lost 7 bases, with 5 bases between them. Measured with immunoSEQ multiplex PCR; TCRdb has only the in-frame clones, and not every one. This sample has 150,000 to 200,000 clones; 70% to 90% occur once, and the top ten carry 4% to 6%. The chain combines TRBV24-1 with TRBJ2-2; D call uncertain. This clonotype was sampled from a woman aged 30 to 39 in good health. What was sequenced was blood. This CDR3 is CATSDLLDGELFF. CDR3 sequence (DNA): TGTGCCACCAGTGATTTGCTCGACGGGGAGCTGTTTTTT.